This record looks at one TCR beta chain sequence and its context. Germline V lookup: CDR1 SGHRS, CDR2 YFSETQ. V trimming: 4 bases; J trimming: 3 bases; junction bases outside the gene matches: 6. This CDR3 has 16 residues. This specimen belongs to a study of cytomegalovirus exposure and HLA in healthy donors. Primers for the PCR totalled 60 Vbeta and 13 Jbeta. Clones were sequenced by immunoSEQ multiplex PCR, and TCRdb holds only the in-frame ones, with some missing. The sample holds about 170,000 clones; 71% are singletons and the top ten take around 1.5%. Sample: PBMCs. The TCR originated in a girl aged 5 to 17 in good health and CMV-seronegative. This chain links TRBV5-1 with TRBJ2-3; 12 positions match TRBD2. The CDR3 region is CASSPSGGALTDTQYF. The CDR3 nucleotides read TGCGCCAGCAGCCCTAGCGGGGGGGCATTGACAGATACGCAGTATTTT.